The rows below give T cell receptor beta chains drawn from one sample of a study of cytomegalovirus exposure and HLA in healthy donors. The method was immunoSEQ multiplex PCR; TCRdb's version includes in-frame clones alone and lacks a portion of them. The data show around 110,000 clones, around 70% seen once. Sequences were obtained from PBMCs. These receptors all come from a woman between 18 and 30 years old in good health and CMV-seronegative. Each CDR3 is given with its conserved first and last residue. The D gene is left open where the match is weak. The listing skips clone size in some rows; elsewhere it reads once, few, many or a size class.

j_gene: TRBJ1-1; d_gene: NA; v_gene: TRBV5-4; abundance: NA; CDR3aa: CASSLGGSTEAFF; CDR3nt: TGTGCCAGCAGCTTGGGAGGGTCCACTGAAGCTTTCTTT
j_gene: TRBJ1-6; d_gene: NA; v_gene: TRBV6-5; abundance: NA; CDR3aa: CASSYSGGGYNSPLHF; CDR3nt: TGTGCCAGCAGTTACTCGGGCGGGGGATATAATTCACCCCTCCACTTT
j_gene: TRBJ2-5; d_gene: NA; v_gene: TRBV4-1; abundance: few; CDR3aa: CASSRTGANSQGQETQYF; CDR3nt: TGCGCCAGCAGCCGCACCGGTGCGAACTCACAGGGACAAGAGACCCAGTACTTC
j_gene: TRBJ1-1; d_gene: NA; v_gene: TRBV28; abundance: NA; CDR3aa: CASSSPDSVTEAFF; CDR3nt: TGTGCCAGCAGCTCCCCCGACAGTGTTACTGAAGCTTTCTTT
j_gene: TRBJ2-7; d_gene: TRBD1; v_gene: TRBV5-1; abundance: NA; CDR3aa: CASSGRTGTYEQYF; CDR3nt: TGCGCCAGCAGTGGAAGGACAGGGACCTACGAGCAGTACTTC
j_gene: TRBJ2-2; d_gene: NA; v_gene: TRBV7-3; abundance: once; CDR3aa: CASSSLANTGELFF; CDR3nt: TGTGCCAGCAGCTCCCTCGCGAACACCGGGGAGCTGTTTTTT
j_gene: TRBJ1-6; d_gene: NA; v_gene: TRBV5-1; abundance: once; CDR3aa: CASSLMTGNSPLHF; CDR3nt: TGCGCCAGCAGCTTGATGACGGGGAATTCACCCCTCCACTTT
j_gene: TRBJ1-1; d_gene: NA; v_gene: TRBV25-1; abundance: NA; CDR3aa: CASSERRGTEAFF; CDR3nt: TGTGCCAGCAGTGAAAGGAGAGGGACTGAAGCTTTCTTT
j_gene: TRBJ2-3; d_gene: TRBD2; v_gene: TRBV7-2; abundance: NA; CDR3aa: CASSLWGGETTDTQYF; CDR3nt: TGTGCCAGCAGCTTATGGGGGGGGGAAACCACAGATACGCAGTATTTT
j_gene: TRBJ2-7; d_gene: TRBD1; v_gene: TRBV27; abundance: NA; CDR3aa: CASRATGDYEQYF; CDR3nt: TGTGCCAGCAGAGCGACAGGGGACTACGAGCAGTACTTC